This TCR beta chain was retrieved from a study of technical replicates of blood from several donors. Germline CDR1 reads KGHSH; CDR2 reads LQKENI. The CDR3 covers 13 residues. Trimming at V came to 5 bases and at J to 5 bases, leaving 2 bases not matched to a gene. The data were produced by immunoSEQ multiplex PCR, yet TCRdb's version contains in-frame clones alone and is incomplete. The table includes tens of thousands of clones, roughly 96% detected once. The sample consisted of T cells isolated from PBMCs. The TCR originated in a human donor in good health. J is TRBJ1-5 and V is TRBV18; TRBD1 agrees at 8 bases. Here the CDR3 DNA reads TGTGCCAGCTCATCGGACAGGGATCAGCCCCAGCATTTT. It encodes CASSSDRDQPQHF.